This entry lists 28 T cell receptor beta chains sequenced from one sample in a study of blood T cell repertoires in COVID-19. The assay was immunoSEQ multiplex PCR, and TCRdb's table has in-frame clones only and misses some. This sample has 100,000 or so clones; roughly 80% occur once, and the top ten carry 15% to 20%. Sequencing was carried out using peripheral blood. The receptors originated from a human donor in a cohort sampled during active COVID-19.

The sample holds a few counts of this clone. The chain employs TRBV5-8 and TRBJ2-1, with TRBD1 matching over 10 bases. CDR3 length: 17 residues. J lost 3 bases, V lost 7 bases, and 13 bases had no gene match. Germline V gene lookup returns CDR1 SGHTS and CDR2 YDEGEE. CDR3 coding DNA: TGTGCCAGCTGCCTGGACAGGGGGTTTTTCAGCTACAATGAGCAGTTCTTC. This sequence encodes CASCLDRGFFSYNEQFF.

This clone has only a few counts. The rearrangement uses TRBV3-1 (or the pseudogene TRBV3-2) and TRBJ1-2; D is possibly TRBD1 (6 bases). Between the trimmed V and J ends, which lost 5 bases and 5 bases, there was a span of 21 bases. Germline V CDR1 and CDR2: LGHDT, YNNKEL (reference sequence). The CDR3 has 16 residues. In nucleotides, the CDR3 is TGTGCCAGCAGCACCCGGGACATCAGCCAAGGGTATGGCTACACCTTC. Amino acids: CASSTRDISQGYGYTF.

This clone has a single count. CDR3 loop: CSAQTGTGANVLTF. The CDR3 nucleotides read TGCAGCGCTCAGACAGGGACGGGGGCCAACGTCCTGACTTTC. The chain employs TRBV29-1 and TRBJ2-6; TRBD1 matches at 7 bases. J gave up 4 bases and V 7 bases, and 7 bases lay outside the gene matches. The CDR3 has 14 residues. CDR1 SQVTM and CDR2 ANQGSEA come from the germline V gene.

This clone was seen once. This chain joins TRBV6-1 and TRBJ1-2; a weak D match, TRBD1 (5 bases). Trimming took off 3 bases at V and 0 bases at J, with 8 bases between the two ends. This CDR3 has 14 amino acids. Germline values: CDR1 MNHNS, CDR2 SASEGT. As DNA, the CDR3 is TGTGCCAGCAGTGAGGGGACTTCTAACTATGGCTACACCTTC. Its translation is CASSEGTSNYGYTF.

The rearrangement joins TRBV7-3 to TRBJ2-7; 7 positions agree with TRBD1. This CDR3 contains 14 residues. CDR1 and CDR2 (germline): SGHTA, FQGTGA. The ends lost 4 bases at V and 0 bases at J; junction bases unmatched: 3. CDR3 bases: TGTGCCAGCAGCTCGACAGGGAGCTCCTACGAGCAGTACTTC. It translates to CASSSTGSSYEQYF. Full variable domain (missing parts from reference TRBV7-3 and TRBJ2-7): GAGVSQTPSNKVTEKGKYVELRCDPISGHTALYWYRQSLGQGPEFLIYFQGTGAADDSGLPNDRFFAVRPEGSVSTLKIQRTERGDSAVYLCASSSTGSSYEQYFGPGTRLTVT.

This chain links TRBV10-2 with TRBJ2-7; TRBD2 agrees at 10 bases. The trim removed 10 bases at V and 3 bases at J, leaving 6 bases unmatched. The CDR3 spans 13 residues. Per the germline V gene, CDR1 is WSHSY and CDR2 is SAAADI. The CDR3 region is CATASGRGYEQYF. The CDR3 region has the DNA TGCGCCACCGCCAGCGGGAGGGGCTACGAGCAGTACTTC.

CDR3 in DNA: TGTGCCACCAGCAGAGACAGGGGAAGATTCGGGGAGCTGTTTTTT. Translation gives CATSRDRGRFGELFF. The rearrangement joins TRBV15 to TRBJ2-2; TRBD1 is a possible D gene (6 bases). The CDR3 spans 15 residues. The V gene's germline CDR1 is LNHNV and CDR2 YYDKDF (reference sequence). Trimming cost V 0 bases and J 7 bases, with 12 bases left between them.

The V call is TRBV28, the J call TRBJ2-3, with 7 bases identical to TRBD2. V shed 1 base, J shed 4 bases, and the junction held 2 bases outside the gene matches. CDR3 size: 14 residues. Germline V gene data show CDR1 as MDHEN and CDR2 as SYDVKM. CDR3 bases: TGTGCCAGCAGTTTATCGGGGAGGGCAGATACGCAGTATTTT. Its protein product is CASSLSGRADTQYF.

This sequence joins TRBV5-1 and TRBJ2-1; 11 bases agree with TRBD2. This CDR3 is 14 amino acids long. The trim removed 2 bases at V and 9 bases at J, leaving 4 bases unmatched. From germline, CDR1 is SGHRS and CDR2 YFSETQ. CDR3 in DNA: TGCGCCAGCAGCTTACTAGCGGGAGCAAGTGAGCAGTTCTTC. Protein product: CASSLLAGASEQFF.

The V gene is TRBV12-3 or TRBV12-4, the J gene TRBJ1-2; D gene uncertain. With 7 bases removed from V and 5 bases from J, the gap between germline ends came to 14 bases. CDR3 length: 13 amino acids. Here the CDR3 reads CASTRNRGYGYTF. CDR3 DNA sequence: TGTGCCAGCACCAGGAACCGGGGATATGGCTACACCTTC.

The rearrangement uses TRBV6-5 and TRBJ2-7, with a weak D call TRBD1 (5 bases). Germline lookup yields CDR1 MNHEY and CDR2 SVGAGI. V dropped 2 bases and J dropped 0 bases, with 8 bases sitting between them. The CDR3 spans 14 residues. As DNA, the CDR3 is TGTGCCAGCAGTTACGACAGAAACTCCTACGAGCAGTACTTC. Protein: CASSYDRNSYEQYF.

The chain employs TRBV7-2 and TRBJ2-5; 9 nucleotides align to TRBD1. There are 15 residues in the CDR3. CDR1 and CDR2 (germline): SGHTA, FQGNSA. Trimming took 5 bases from V and 5 from J; bases not matched to a gene: 9. The CDR3, as DNA: TGTGCCAGCAGCAGATCCGGGACAGGGACGGAGACCCAGTACTTC. Its translation: CASSRSGTGTETQYF.

This sequence joins TRBV5-1 and TRBJ2-7; 12 bases line up with TRBD2. This CDR3 comprises 15 residues. The germline gives CDR1 SGHRS, CDR2 YFSETQ. V was pared by 4 bases and J by 4 bases, with 6 bases of the junction left unmatched. The chain's CDR3 is CASSLTSGSGYEQYF. The CDR3 DNA sequence: TGCGCCAGCAGCCTGACTAGCGGGAGTGGTTACGAGCAGTACTTC.

CDR3 region: CASSPGSYEQYF. As DNA, the CDR3 is TGTGCCAGCTCACCAGGCAGCTACGAGCAGTACTTC. This chain links TRBV18 with TRBJ2-7; no clear D. In germline, CDR1 is KGHSH, CDR2 LQKENI. The CDR3 length is 12 residues. V shed 2 bases and J shed 3 bases, with 5 bases lying between them.

The table lists this clone with a count of one. This CDR3 reads CASSPRSAYEQYF. CDR3 nucleotide sequence: TGTGCCAGCAGTCCGCGATCCGCCTACGAGCAGTACTTC. V gene TRBV27 combines with J gene TRBJ2-7; no reliable D call. V gave up 5 bases and J gave up 2 bases, with 10 bases separating them. CDR1 and CDR2 from the germline V gene are MNHEY and SMNVEV (reference sequence). There are 13 residues in the CDR3.

The V and J genes are TRBV5-1 and TRBJ1-6; TRBD1 is a possible D gene (5 bases). Germline-derived CDR1 and CDR2 are SGHRS and YFSETQ. V shed 4 bases and J shed 6 bases, with 14 bases lying between them. The CDR3 loop spans 15 amino acids. CDR3 sequence: CASSPGLYFNSPLHF. The CDR3 DNA reads as TGCGCCAGCAGCCCGGGACTTTACTTTAATTCACCCCTCCACTTT.

The V and J genes are TRBV15 and TRBJ1-5, with D possibly being TRBD1 (6 bases). CDR3 length: 14 residues. V was pared by 8 bases and J by 5 bases, with 16 bases between. CDR1 LNHNV and CDR2 YYDKDF come from the germline V gene (reference sequence). The CDR3 DNA reads TGTGCCACCTGGGACACTCTAGGCGATCAGCCCCAGCATTTT. It yields the protein CATWDTLGDQPQHF.

The chain links TRBV27 to TRBJ1-2, with 7 bases identical to TRBD1. Germline CDR1 MNHEY, CDR2 SMNVEV (reference sequence). V gave up 4 bases and J gave up 2 bases; unmatched junction bases: 4. CDR3 size: 14 residues. CDR3 loop: CASSSQTGNYGYTF. For the CDR3, the DNA is TGTGCCAGCAGTTCACAGACAGGGAACTATGGCTACACCTTC.

The CDR3 region has the DNA TGTGCCAGCAGCCCACAGGGGACCCTCCTCGAGCAGTACTTC. It yields the protein CASSPQGTLLEQYF. The chain links TRBV6-5 to TRBJ2-7, with TRBD1 matching 7 bases. The CDR3 runs to 14 residues. The V gene end was trimmed by 6 bases and the J gene end by 6 bases; junction bases not matched to a gene: 11. Germline V gene sequence: CDR1 MNHEY, CDR2 SVGAGI.

The V call is TRBV9, the J call TRBJ1-4; D ambiguous. The CDR3 has 16 residues. The V end lost 3 bases, the J end lost 2 bases, and 14 bases lay between the germline ends. Germline V CDR1 and CDR2: SGDLS, YYNGEE. CDR3 DNA: TGTGCCAGCAGCGGCGGGCAGAGCTTTACTAATGAAAAACTGTTTTTT. Translating gives CASSGGQSFTNEKLFF.

The chain carries TRBV7-9 and TRBJ2-5; TRBD1 is a possible D gene (6 bases). The CDR3 length is 15 residues. V lost 5 bases and J lost 1, with 14 bases in between. The germline gives CDR1 SEHNR, CDR2 FQNEAQ (reference sequence). CDR3: CASSPPGHSQETQYF. Here the CDR3 DNA reads TGTGCCAGCAGCCCCCCGGGACACTCCCAAGAGACCCAGTACTTC. Full variable domain (outside the CDR3, taken from reference TRBV7-9 and TRBJ2-5): DTGVSQNPRHKITKRGQNVTFRCDPISEHNRLYWYRQTLGQGPEFLTYFQNEAQLEKSRLLSDRFSAERPKGSFSTLEIQRTEQGDSAMYLCASSPPGHSQETQYFGPGTRLLVL.

The chain carries TRBV2 and TRBJ2-7; D may be TRBD1 (6 bases). Germline V CDR1 and CDR2: SNHLY, FYNNEI. Trimming left V 5 bases short and J 4 bases short, with 9 bases between. The CDR3 length is 12 residues. The CDR3 DNA follows: TGTGCCAGCAGTAAGACAGGTTACGAGCAGTACTTC. Protein product: CASSKTGYEQYF.

V gene TRBV29-1 combines with J gene TRBJ2-7, with D possibly matching TRBD2 (6 bases). Germline assignment: CDR1 SQVTM and CDR2 ANQGSEA. The CDR3 covers 13 residues. Trimming took 7 bases from V and 0 from J, leaving 13 bases between them. CDR3 coding DNA: TGCAGCGCCCAGGGCGGGGACTCCTACGAGCAGTACTTC. Protein: CSAQGGDSYEQYF.

The rearrangement links TRBV28 to TRBJ2-1; D perhaps matches TRBD2 (5 bases). The V gene's germline CDR1 is MDHEN and CDR2 SYDVKM. V gave up 6 bases and J gave up 4 bases, with 13 bases separating them. The CDR3 totals 14 residues. The chain's CDR3 is CASRLWSGYNEQFF. CDR3 DNA sequence: TGTGCCAGCAGGTTGTGGTCGGGGTACAATGAGCAGTTCTTC.

The CDR3 spells CASSPRTSGGYEQYF. In DNA, the CDR3 is TGTGCCAGCAGCCCTCGGACTAGCGGAGGATACGAGCAGTACTTC. The V gene is TRBV7-8, the J gene TRBJ2-7; 10 nucleotides line up with TRBD2. From germline, CDR1 is SGHVS and CDR2 FQNEAQ. The J segment lost 4 bases and the V segment lost 5 bases, leaving 8 bases of the junction unmatched. CDR3 size: 15 residues.

The chain uses TRBV6-6 and TRBJ2-7; D ambiguous. This CDR3 has 14 residues. Germline CDR1 is MNHNY and CDR2 is SVGAGI (reference sequence). Trimming left V 2 bases short and J 0 bases short, with 8 bases between. This CDR3 is CASSYSTTSYEQYF. The CDR3 DNA sequence: TGTGCCAGCAGTTACAGTACTACCTCCTACGAGCAGTACTTC.

The V call is TRBV2, the J call TRBJ2-7; D gene ambiguous. CDR3 size: 14 residues. Germline V gives CDR1 SNHLY, CDR2 FYNNEI. Trimming pared 7 bases from V and 3 bases from J, leaving 16 bases between. The CDR3 is CASTLEASSYEQYF. CDR3 in DNA: TGTGCCAGCACTCTAGAGGCATCTAGCTACGAGCAGTACTTC. Full variable domain (remainder filled in from reference TRBV2 and TRBJ2-7): EPEVTQTPSHQVTQMGQEVILRCVPISNHLYFYWYRQILGQKVEFLVSFYNNEISEKSEIFDDQFSVERPDGSNFTLKIRSTKLEDSAMYFCASTLEASSYEQYFGPGTRLTVT.

This chain connects TRBV19 to TRBJ1-6; D remains unclear. Germline CDR1 and CDR2: LNHDA and SQIVND (reference sequence). The CDR3 length is 12 residues. Trimming took off 4 bases at V and 8 bases at J, with 6 bases between the two ends. CDR3 residues: CASSNSYSPLHF. In DNA, the CDR3 is TGTGCCAGTAGTAACAGCTATTCACCCCTCCACTTT.